Following are 19 T cell receptor beta chains from one sample sequenced in a study of HIV-infected patients and healthy controls. Whole blood was used without fractionation, so all unsorted peripheral T cells were included. About 500 ng RNA was reverse transcribed with alpha and beta constant-region primers. Alpha and beta chain libraries were made separately by chain-specific third strand synthesis with multiplexing indices. TCRdb passed the 5' RACE reads through MiXCR, listing each CDR3 protein once. Here the sample spans fewer than 15,000 distinct CDR3 sequences, approximately 11% being singletons. Sequencing was carried out using blood. These receptors originate from an adult in good health.

This clonotype is termed medium-sized (0.01 to 0.1%). The V call is TRBV10-1, the J call TRBJ1-1; no firm D call. V was pared by 6 bases and J by 7 bases, with 15 bases between. The CDR3 extends over 13 amino acids. Per the germline V gene, CDR1 is WNHNN and CDR2 is SYGVQD (reference sequence). CDR3 loop: CASSHTRIGEAFF. The CDR3 region has the DNA TGCGCCAGCAGCCATACAAGGATAGGTGAAGCTTTCTTT.

This clonotype is classed as medium-sized. The V and J genes are TRBV6-5 and TRBJ1-6, with D possibly being TRBD1 (5 bases). This CDR3 contains 14 residues. Per the germline V gene, CDR1 is MNHEY and CDR2 is SVGAGI. V was trimmed by 6 bases and J by 5 bases, leaving 11 bases between them. The CDR3 nucleotides read TGTGCCAGCAGGACCGGGACGGATAATTCACCCCTCCACTTT. Translation gives CASRTGTDNSPLHF.

This clonotype has a handful of counts. The chain is built from TRBV18 and TRBJ2-1; D remains ambiguous. The germline gives CDR1 KGHSH, CDR2 LQKENI. The CDR3 sequence is 15 residues long. Between the trimmed V and J ends, which lost 3 bases and 4 bases, there was a span of 13 bases. For the CDR3, the DNA is TGTGCCAGCTCACCTTCTGGCGGAGATTACAATGAGCAGTTCTTC. This sequence encodes CASSPSGGDYNEQFF.

The V call is TRBV15, the J call TRBJ2-3; 9 bases are shared with TRBD2. Per the germline V gene, CDR1 is LNHNV and CDR2 is YYDKDF (reference sequence). V shed 5 bases and J 2 bases; nucleotides not matched to a gene: 8. CDR3 length equals 16 residues. CDR3 sequence reads: CATSLRAGGSTDTQYF. In DNA, the CDR3 is TGTGCCACCAGCCTACGGGCGGGAGGGTCCACAGATACGCAGTATTTT.

Ten or more counts support this clonotype. The J gene is TRBJ1-5, the V gene TRBV19; D not resolved. V lost 3 bases and J 8 bases, leaving 11 bases between the germline ends. There are 13 residues in the CDR3. The germline gives CDR1 LNHDA, CDR2 SQIVND (reference sequence). CDR3 in DNA: TGTGCCAGTAGTATCGGCTGGGCGGAGCCCCAGCATTTT. Translating it yields CASSIGWAEPQHF.

At least ten counts were recorded for this clonotype. This chain connects TRBV7-2 to TRBJ2-1, with a possible D match to TRBD2 (5 bases). This CDR3 contains 16 residues. V was shortened by 1 base and J by 1 base, with 11 bases between the two germline ends. The germline CDR1 and CDR2 sequences are SGHTA and FQGNSA. In nucleotides, the CDR3 is TGTGCCAGCAGCTTAGAGTCTAGCCTTTCCTACAATGAGCAGTTCTTC. It codes for CASSLESSLSYNEQFF.

By sample fraction, this clonotype is medium-sized. V usage is TRBV4-1 and J usage is TRBJ2-1; D might be TRBD2 (6 bases). Trimming shortened V by 4 bases and J by 0 bases, and 16 bases separated the two germline ends. The CDR3 length is 17 residues. Germline assignment: CDR1 MGHRA and CDR2 YSYEKL. The CDR3 region has the DNA TGCGCCAGCAGCCCCCATGGAGGGATCGTCTCCTACAATGAGCAGTTCTTC. Translating gives CASSPHGGIVSYNEQFF.

By frequency in the sample, this clonotype is medium-sized. This chain joins TRBV19 and TRBJ2-1, with D perhaps assigned TRBD1 or TRBD2 (5 bases each). V lost 6 bases, J lost 3 bases, and 12 bases lay in between. This CDR3 comprises 14 residues. In germline, CDR1 is LNHDA, CDR2 SQIVND (reference sequence). For the CDR3, the DNA is TGTGCCAGTAGACCCCCGAGGGGCTACAATGAGCAGTTCTTC. Amino acids: CASRPPRGYNEQFF.

This clonotype was observed a handful of times. The J gene is TRBJ2-1, the V gene TRBV20-1; D gene unclear. With 3 bases removed from V and 3 bases from J, the gap between germline ends came to 9 bases. CDR1 is DFQATT, CDR2 SNEGSKA, per germline (reference sequence). The CDR3 totals 13 residues. CDR3 in DNA: TGCAGTGCTAGTGGTGGCTTCTACAATGAGCAGTTCTTC. Its protein product is CSASGGFYNEQFF.

Details on this clonotype: In this CDR3 the conserved last residue, phenylalanine or tryptophan, is missing, so a read error is likely. This rearrangement joins TRBV28 to TRBJ1-1; no clear D. The CDR3 runs 16 residues. V dropped 2 bases and J dropped 0 bases, with 13 bases sitting between them. Germline CDR1 and CDR2: MDHEN and SYDVKM. The CDR3 bases are TGTGCCAGCAGTTTAGACCCAAGACACCTGAACACTGAAGCTTTCTAT. Translation: CASSLDPRHLNTEAFY.

The sample holds one count of this clonotype. The rearrangement uses TRBV7-9 and TRBJ2-4; D unclear. The V end lost 4 bases, the J end lost 5 bases, and 6 bases lay between the germline ends. Germline CDR1 reads SEHNR; CDR2 reads FQNEAQ (reference sequence). This CDR3 comprises 12 residues. The CDR3 coding sequence is TGTGCCAGCAGCTCCGGAGAAAACATTCAGTACTTC. Residues: CASSSGENIQYF.

By its share, this clonotype is medium-sized (0.01 to 0.1%). The V gene is TRBV7-9, the J gene TRBJ2-7; tentative D call: TRBD2 (5 bases). CDR1 is SEHNR, CDR2 FQNEAQ, per germline (reference sequence). CDR3 length: 16 amino acids. The V gene lost 5 bases and the J gene lost 4 bases, with 21 bases spanning the gap. The CDR3 region is CASSPTHGLNLYEQYF. CDR3 in DNA: TGTGCCAGCAGCCCTACCCACGGACTGAACTTATACGAGCAGTACTTC. Together with reference TRBV7-9 and TRBJ2-7, the CDR3 gives the full variable domain: DTGVSQNPRHKITKRGQNVTFRCDPISEHNRLYWYRQTLGQGPEFLTYFQNEAQLEKSRLLSDRFSAERPKGSFSTLEIQRTEQGDSAMYLCASSPTHGLNLYEQYFGPGTRLTVT.

By proportion, this clonotype is medium-sized (0.01 to 0.1%). The V and J genes are TRBV3-1 and TRBJ1-4; D is undetermined. V was shortened by 1 base and J by 5 bases, with 8 bases between the two germline ends. The CDR3 is 14 amino acids. Germline lookup yields CDR1 LGHDT and CDR2 YNNKEL (reference sequence). The CDR3 DNA follows: TGTGCCAGCAGCCAAGGAAGGTCGAATGAAAAACTGTTTTTT. Its protein is CASSQGRSNEKLFF.

This clonotype is medium-sized by share. This chain uses TRBV20-1 with TRBJ1-1, with 8 positions matching TRBD1. Germline V gene sequence: CDR1 DFQATT, CDR2 SNEGSKA (reference sequence). This CDR3 contains 12 residues. J was trimmed by 1 base and V by 7 bases; bases with no gene match: 2. The CDR3 DNA reads TGCAGTGTTGGACAGGGGAACACTGAAGCTTTCTTT. As protein: CSVGQGNTEAFF.

In this sample, this clonotype turned up many times. The chain couples TRBV4-1 to TRBJ2-7; 7 bases agree with TRBD1. The germline V gene encodes CDR1 MGHRA and CDR2 YSYEKL. V shed 0 bases, J shed 9 bases, and the junction held 11 bases outside the gene matches. This CDR3 is built from 15 residues. CDR3 nucleotides: TGCGCCAGCAGCCAAGATAGGGGACAGTCCTTGGGGCAGTACTTC. Translated: CASSQDRGQSLGQYF.

By sample share, this clonotype is medium-sized. V and J are TRBV11-2 and TRBJ1-6; D remains ambiguous. The CDR3 totals 11 residues. CDR1 SGHAT and CDR2 FQNNGV come from the germline V gene. Trimming left V 5 bases short and J 7 bases short, with 3 bases between. CDR3 sequence reads: CASSLNSPLHF. CDR3 nucleotides: TGTGCCAGCAGCCTAAATTCACCCCTCCACTTT.

This clonotype is medium-sized in the sample. J is TRBJ1-1 and V is TRBV6-1; 8 bases fit TRBD1. V trimming: 2 bases; J trimming: 6 bases; junction bases outside the gene matches: 5. The germline gives CDR1 MNHNS, CDR2 SASEGT. The length of the CDR3 is 14 residues. CDR3 amino acids: CASSESTGAPEAFF. The CDR3 DNA sequence: TGTGCCAGCAGTGAATCGACAGGGGCGCCTGAAGCTTTCTTT.

There are many counts of this clonotype. The chain joins TRBV28 to TRBJ1-2; 9 bases are shared with TRBD1. The length of the CDR3 is 14 residues. CDR1 is MDHEN, CDR2 SYDVKM, per germline. V shed 5 bases, J shed 6 bases, and the junction held 7 bases outside the gene matches. CDR3 protein: CASSRTGVMHGYTF. DNA of the CDR3: TGTGCCAGCAGTAGGACAGGGGTAATGCATGGCTACACCTTC.

V gene TRBV5-6 combines with J gene TRBJ1-1; a possible D gene is TRBD1 (5 bases). Germline CDR1 and CDR2: SGHDT and YYEEEE. Trimming took off 4 bases at V and 5 bases at J, with 9 bases between the two ends. This CDR3 contains 12 residues. CDR3 in amino acids: CASSLGVTEAFF. Here the CDR3 DNA reads TGTGCCAGCAGCCTAGGGGTAACTGAAGCTTTCTTT. The full variable domain, completed using reference TRBV5-6 and TRBJ1-1, is DAGVTQSPTHLIKTRGQQVTLRCSPKSGHDTVSWYQQALGQGPQFIFQYYEEEERQRGNFPDRFSGHQFPNYSSELNVNALLLGDSALYLCASSLGVTEAFFGQGTRLTVV.